This T cell receptor beta chain was sequenced for a study of OX40 agonist ivuxolimab in advanced cancers. Points from the study as a whole: In the 0.1-3.0 mg/kg groups, partial responders showed among the lowest expansion. There were, on average, more expanded clones in CD8+ T cells than in CD4+.

Sampling times: baseline, cycle 4 day 1, cycle 7 day 1. Germline CDR1 is MNHNS and CDR2 is SASEGT. The germline V and J ends were trimmed by 6 bases and 1 base, with 7 bases remaining between them. The CDR3 covers 12 residues. Assay used: immunoSEQ multiplex PCR; TCRdb lists only in-frame clones, some missing. The sample yields 100,000 to 150,000 clones, approximately 94% seen once. This clone is a singleton in its sample. Its specificity is unknown. The sample consisted of CD4+ or CD8+ T cells sorted from blood, taken in a trial of the OX40 agonist ivuxolimab. The chain carries TRBV6-1 and TRBJ2-7; no definite D call. The sequence was obtained from an adult with an advanced solid tumor such as melanoma, head and neck, liver or kidney cancer. This CDR3 is CASSGRSYEQYF. In nucleotides, the CDR3 is TGTGCCAGCAGCGGACGGTCCTACGAGCAGTACTTC.